The T cell receptor (beta chain) under discussion was sequenced for a study of blood T cell repertoires in COVID-19. Across the study: There were acute and convalescent COVID-19 samples, and they came from the United States, Italy and Spain. From T cells, B-cell-depleted T cells, or PBMCs came the material, which was cDNA or gDNA.

The CDR3 is 18 residues long. V lost 1 base to trimming and J lost 4 bases; unmatched junction nucleotides: 13. Germline assignment: CDR1 SGHDN and CDR2 FVKESK. In the original processing: By means of reference gene primer amplification, nucleated cell counts were estimated. Clones were read by immunoSEQ multiplex PCR, and TCRdb kept only the in-frame ones, dropping some. V, J and clone size are taken as reported in that table, and D and trimming were inferred from the DNA itself. This sample carries some 250,000 clones, about 79% of them seen once, and the ten largest clones take about 9.5%. This clone was seen a few times.

The TCR comes from an elderly woman with acute or convalescent COVID-19. This sequence joins TRBV14 and TRBJ2-1; TRBD1 matches at 7 bases. Sequencing was carried out using peripheral blood. The CDR3: CASSQGRTGETRYNEQFF. CDR3 DNA: TGTGCCAGCAGCCAAGGAAGGACAGGAGAAACCAGGTACAATGAGCAGTTCTTC. Complete variable domain (other parts from reference TRBV14 and TRBJ2-1): EAGVTQFPSHSVIEKGQTVTLRCDPISGHDNLYWYRRVMGKEIKFLLHFVKESKQDESGMPNNRFLAERTGGTYSTLKVQPAELEDSGVYFCASSQGRTGETRYNEQFFGPGTRLTVL.